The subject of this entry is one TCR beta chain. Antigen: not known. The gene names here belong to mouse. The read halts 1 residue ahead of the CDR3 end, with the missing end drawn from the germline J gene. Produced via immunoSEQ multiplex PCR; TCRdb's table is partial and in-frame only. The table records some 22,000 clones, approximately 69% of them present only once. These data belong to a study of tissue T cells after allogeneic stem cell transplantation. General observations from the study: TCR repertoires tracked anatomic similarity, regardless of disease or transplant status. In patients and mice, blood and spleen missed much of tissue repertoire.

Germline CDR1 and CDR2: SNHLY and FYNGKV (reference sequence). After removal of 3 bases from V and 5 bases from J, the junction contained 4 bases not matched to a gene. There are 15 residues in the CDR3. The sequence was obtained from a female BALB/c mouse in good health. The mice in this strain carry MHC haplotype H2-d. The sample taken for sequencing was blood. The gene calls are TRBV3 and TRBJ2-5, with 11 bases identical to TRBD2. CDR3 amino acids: CASSLETGGADTQYF. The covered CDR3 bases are TGTGCCAGCAGCTTGGAAACTGGGGGGGCAGACACCCAGTAC.